A selection of T cell receptor beta chains follows, all from one sample in a study of control samples from healthy donors and cancer patients. Only in-frame clones appear in the TCRdb table, and some are missing; sequencing was by immunoSEQ multiplex PCR. The sample gives 60,000 to 85,000 clones, 85% to 95% of which show up once; 5% to 6% is in the top ten. The material sequenced was blood. Receptors originate from a woman between 55 and 75 years old in good health. Each CDR3 is given with its conserved first and last residue. A D gene is named only where the DNA matches it firmly. A row's size may be missing; if present it is once, few, many or a size class.

clone_size	v_call	j_call	d_call	cdr3_aa	cdr3_nt
.	TRBV4-1	TRBJ1-2	.	CASSQVGNRFGGYTF	TGCGCCAGCAGCCAAGTGGGGAACAGATTCGGTGGCTACACCTTC
.	TRBV6-5	TRBJ2-5	.	CASDDSTKETQYF	TGTGCCAGCGACGACAGCACTAAAGAGACCCAGTACTTC
.	TRBV5-4	TRBJ1-6	.	CASSLGQDNSPLHF	TGTGCCAGCAGCTTGGGACAAGATAATTCACCCCTCCACTTT
.	TRBV5-1	TRBJ2-7	TRBD2	CASSLHSGIGEQYF	TGCGCCAGCAGCTTGCATAGCGGGATAGGGGAGCAGTACTTC
.	TRBV28	TRBJ2-5	TRBD1	CASSYGTGIQETQYF	TGTGCCAGCAGTTACGGGACAGGGATTCAAGAGACCCAGTACTTC
.	TRBV30	TRBJ1-3	.	CAWSVLGNTIYF	TGTGCCTGGAGTGTACTGGGAAACACCATATATTTT
once	TRBV19	TRBJ2-7	TRBD1	CASTPRTGLGEQYF	TGTGCCAGTACCCCTCGGACAGGGTTGGGGGAGCAGTACTTC
.	TRBV5-4	TRBJ1-3	TRBD1	CASSPTGGSSGNTIYF	TGTGCCAGCAGCCCCACAGGGGGCTCGTCTGGAAACACCATATATTTT
.	TRBV6-5	TRBJ1-1	TRBD1	CASNDPGGNREAFF	TGTGCCAGCAACGACCCAGGGGGTAATCGGGAAGCTTTCTTT
.	TRBV7-3	TRBJ2-1	.	CASSPPGLQNEQFF	TGTGCCAGCAGCCCCCCGGGACTCCAAAATGAGCAGTTCTTC
.	TRBV28	TRBJ1-1	.	CASSFPARATEAFF	TGTGCCAGCAGTTTCCCAGCCAGGGCCACTGAAGCTTTCTTT
.	TRBV7-9	TRBJ2-7	TRBD2	CASTRGTRGHEQYF	TGTGCCAGCACCCGAGGGACTAGAGGCCACGAGCAGTACTTC
.	TRBV7-3	TRBJ2-3	.	CASSLKAGDTDTQYF	TGTGCCAGCAGCTTAAAGGCCGGGGACACAGATACGCAGTATTTT
.	TRBV6-5	TRBJ1-5	.	CASRPRDVLRPQHF	TGTGCCAGCAGACCAAGGGACGTCCTCCGGCCCCAGCATTTT
.	TRBV7-9	TRBJ1-4	.	CASSSLLQGRGEKLFF	TGTGCCAGCAGCTCTCTCTTACAGGGACGGGGTGAAAAACTGTTTTTT
.	TRBV7-2	TRBJ2-2	.	CASSLASNTGELFF	TGTGCCAGCAGCTTAGCGTCGAACACCGGGGAGCTGTTTTTT
.	TRBV28	TRBJ1-5	TRBD1	CASNRQGTGVNQPQHF	TGTGCCAGCAATCGACAGGGGACGGGTGTCAATCAGCCCCAGCATTTT
.	TRBV7-9	TRBJ2-1	.	CASSFTTGQGKSNEQFF	TGTGCCAGCAGCTTTACCACCGGGCAGGGGAAGTCCAATGAGCAGTTCTTC
.	TRBV5-6	TRBJ2-1	.	CASSLVSRGKQFF	TGTGCCAGCAGCTTGGTCTCTAGAGGGAAGCAGTTCTTC
.	TRBV3-1/TRBV3-2	TRBJ2-1	.	CASSHGEQKYNEQFF	TGTGCCAGCAGCCACGGCGAACAAAAGTACAATGAGCAGTTCTTC
.	TRBV21-1	TRBJ1-6	.	CASRDRGEGYNSPLHF	TGTGCCAGCAGGGACCGGGGGGAGGGGTATAATTCACCCCTCCACTTT
.	TRBV5-1	TRBJ2-1	TRBD1	CASSVQGAGSYNEQFF	TGCGCCAGCAGCGTGCAGGGGGCGGGCTCCTACAATGAGCAGTTCTTC
.	TRBV25-1	TRBJ1-2	TRBD1	CASSPGQGGTYGYTF	TGTGCCAGCAGTCCCGGACAGGGCGGGACGTATGGCTACACCTTC
.	TRBV5-5	TRBJ1-2	.	CASSLGRTDYGYTF	TGTGCCAGCAGCTTGGGACGGACAGACTATGGCTACACCTTC
.	TRBV30	TRBJ1-5	.	CAFGDNSGQPQHF	TGTGCCTTCGGAGACAACTCGGGTCAGCCCCAGCATTTT
.	TRBV5-1	TRBJ1-3	.	CASSSGAGNTIYF	TGCGCCAGCAGCTCAGGGGCTGGAAACACCATATATTTT